This T cell receptor beta chain is drawn from a study of control samples from healthy donors and cancer patients. Assay used: immunoSEQ multiplex PCR; TCRdb lists only in-frame clones, some missing. The sample contains 150,000 to 200,000 clones, approximately 96% of which appear only once. The CDR3 extends over 15 amino acids. The germline gives CDR1 SGHNT, CDR2 YYREEE (reference sequence). V lost 4 bases and J 1 base, leaving 14 bases between the germline ends. This chain links TRBV5-4 with TRBJ1-1, with TRBD1 as a possible D gene (6 bases). The receptor was isolated from a middle-aged woman in good health. Sequenced sample: blood. As DNA, the CDR3 is TGTGCCAGCAGCCCCTATGACAGGCCGAACACTGAAGCTTTCTTT. Translating gives CASSPYDRPNTEAFF.